This T cell receptor (beta chain) came from a study of control samples from healthy donors and cancer patients. Germline lookup yields CDR1 MNHEY and CDR2 SMNVEV (reference sequence). Trimming shortened V by 6 bases and J by 4 bases, and 10 bases separated the two germline ends. The CDR3 spans 13 residues. Profiled with immunoSEQ multiplex PCR; TCRdb holds only in-frame clones, not every one. The table records about 150,000 clones, over 90% of them present only once. V and J are TRBV27 and TRBJ2-1; no reliable D call. The sequencing input was blood. The receptor's source is a middle-aged man in good health. The CDR3 bases are TGTGCCAGCAGCCTGGACGGTTACAATGAGCAGTTCTTC. It yields the protein CASSLDGYNEQFF.